These 29 T cell receptor beta chains were all obtained from the same sample, sequenced in a study of blood T cell repertoires in COVID-19. Sequenced by immunoSEQ multiplex PCR; TCRdb stores in-frame clones only, minus some. The data hold about 420,000 clones, with 70% to 90% observed a single time. Sequenced material: peripheral blood. The receptors derive from a young man with COVID-19, enrolled during active disease.

The chain uses TRBV7-6 and TRBJ2-2; D uncertain. The CDR3 spans 15 residues. Between the trimmed V and J ends, which lost 7 bases and 1 base, there was a span of 13 bases. Germline CDR1 SGHVS, CDR2 FNYEAQ. This CDR3 is CASTRTHMNTGELFF. The CDR3 DNA sequence: TGTGCCAGCACCCGTACACACATGAACACCGGGGAGCTGTTTTTT.

J is TRBJ1-2 and V is TRBV11-3, with D uncertain. V was shortened by 0 bases and J by 3 bases, with 5 bases between the two germline ends. In germline, CDR1 is SGHNT, CDR2 YENEEA. The CDR3 extends over 13 amino acids. The CDR3 DNA sequence: TGTGCCAGCAGCTTAGACGGGTACTATGGCTACACCTTC. This sequence encodes CASSLDGYYGYTF. The variable domain in full, with the rest retrieved from reference TRBV11-3 and TRBJ1-2, is EAGVVQSPRYKIIEKKQPVAFWCNPISGHNTLYWYLQNLGQGPELLIRYENEEAVDDSQLPKDRFSAERLKGVDSTLKIQPAELGDSAVYLCASSLDGYYGYTFGSGTRLTVV.

V usage is TRBV6-5 and J usage is TRBJ1-1, with TRBD1 identical over 8 bases. The CDR3 is 13 residues long. Looked up from germline, CDR1 is MNHEY and CDR2 is SVGAGI. Trimming at V came to 6 bases and at J to 11 bases, leaving 11 bases not matched to a gene. The CDR3 region is CASRDRVIISAFF. CDR3 in DNA: TGTGCCAGCAGGGACAGGGTTATCATTTCGGCTTTCTTT.

The chain employs TRBV9 and TRBJ2-7; 11 bases agree with TRBD1. Unmatched junction bases numbered 2, after V lost 0 bases and J lost 3 bases. The CDR3 is 15 residues long. Germline V gene sequence: CDR1 SGDLS, CDR2 YYNGEE. CDR3: CASSVGTGGYYEQYF. The CDR3 region has the DNA TGTGCCAGCAGCGTAGGGACAGGGGGCTACTACGAGCAGTACTTC. The full variable domain, in which reference TRBV9 and TRBJ2-7 provide the parts outside the CDR3, is DSGVTQTPKHLITATGQRVTLRCSPRSGDLSVYWYQQSLDQGLQFLIQYYNGEERAKGNILERFSAQQFPDLHSELNLSSLELGDSALYFCASSVGTGGYYEQYFGPGTRLTVT.

The chain has TRBV24-1 and TRBJ2-7, with D possibly TRBD1 on 6 matching bases. The CDR3 consists of 14 residues. Trimming took off 7 bases at V and 0 bases at J, with 12 bases between the two ends. The germline V gene encodes CDR1 KGHDR and CDR2 SFDVKD. The CDR3 spells CATSPGQFSYEQYF. In DNA form, the CDR3 reads TGTGCCACCAGCCCTGGACAGTTCTCCTACGAGCAGTACTTC.

As DNA, the CDR3 is TGTGCCAGCAGTTACGGATCGGGAAGGTACAATGAGCAGTTCTTC. Translation gives CASSYGSGRYNEQFF. V usage is TRBV6-5 and J usage is TRBJ2-1, with a weak D call TRBD2 (5 bases). The CDR3 is 15 residues long. V lost 2 bases and J lost 4, with 12 bases in between. CDR1 and CDR2 (germline): MNHEY, SVGAGI.

The rearrangement links TRBV5-6 to TRBJ2-3; possibly TRBD2 for D (5 bases). This CDR3 contains 13 residues. With 5 bases removed from V and 4 bases from J, the gap between germline ends came to 11 bases. Germline V gene lookup returns CDR1 SGHDT and CDR2 YYEEEE. The CDR3 here is CASRWGVADTQYF. CDR3 bases: TGTGCCAGCAGATGGGGAGTGGCAGATACGCAGTATTTT.

This rearrangement joins TRBV29-1 to TRBJ2-7; 8 positions agree with TRBD1. Germline V CDR1 and CDR2: SQVTM, ANQGSEA. This CDR3 has 13 amino acids. V lost 7 bases, J lost 2 bases, and 7 bases stayed unmatched. The CDR3 sequence: CSATGTGTYEQYF. The CDR3 DNA sequence: TGCAGCGCCACCGGGACAGGCACCTACGAGCAGTACTTC.

The chain employs TRBV3-1 (or the pseudogene TRBV3-2) and TRBJ2-5; 8 bases align to TRBD2. The V gene's germline CDR1 is LGHDT and CDR2 YNNKEL (reference sequence). The V segment lost 5 bases and the J segment 4 bases; nucleotides outside the gene matches: 9. The CDR3 runs 15 residues. The CDR3 reads CASSVRGGRGETQYF. The CDR3 nucleotides are TGTGCCAGCAGCGTACGGGGGGGAAGAGGAGAGACCCAGTACTTC.

This clone was observed a few times. The V gene is TRBV2, the J gene TRBJ1-1; the D gene is possibly TRBD1 (6 bases). The CDR3 has 14 residues. V lost 9 bases to trimming and J lost 0 bases, with 14 bases between them. Germline V CDR1 and CDR2: SNHLY, FYNNEI. In nucleotides, the CDR3 is TGTGCCAGAAGTACAGGGAGCTTGAACACTGAAGCTTTCTTT. It specifies CARSTGSLNTEAFF.

The V and J genes are TRBV18 and TRBJ2-1; perhaps TRBD1 as D (6 bases). Germline assignment: CDR1 KGHSH and CDR2 LQKENI. Trimming took 6 bases from V and 8 from J, leaving 23 bases between them. CDR3 length: 16 amino acids. The DNA of the CDR3 is TGTGCCAGCTCGCTCGGAAGGCCCCCAGAGGGGGATGAGCAGTTCTTC. Amino acids: CASSLGRPPEGDEQFF.

The chain couples TRBV19 to TRBJ2-2, with D possibly matching TRBD1 (6 bases). This CDR3 region has 14 residues. Germline CDR1 and CDR2: LNHDA and SQIVND (reference sequence). V dropped 4 bases and J dropped 7 bases, with 13 bases sitting between them. The CDR3 sequence: CASSTNQGNGELFF. As DNA, the CDR3 is TGTGCCAGTAGTACTAATCAGGGGAACGGGGAGCTGTTTTTT. Combining the CDR3 with reference TRBV19 and TRBJ2-2 gives the whole variable domain DGGITQSPKYLFRKEGQNVTLSCEQNLNHDAMYWYRQDPGQGLRLIYYSQIVNDFQKGDIAEGYSVSREKKESFPLTVTSAQKNPTAFYLCASSTNQGNGELFFGEGSRLTVL.

The rearrangement uses TRBV2 and TRBJ1-2; D is uncertain. The CDR3 length is 15 residues. Between the trimmed V and J ends, which lost 3 bases and 6 bases, there was a span of 17 bases. Germline V gives CDR1 SNHLY, CDR2 FYNNEI. CDR3 protein: CASSDSLNAEDGYTF. Here the CDR3 DNA reads TGTGCCAGCAGTGACTCACTTAACGCGGAAGATGGCTACACCTTC.

The chain employs TRBV19 and TRBJ2-4; TRBD1 aligns across 7 bases. The CDR3 is made up of 15 amino acids. Unmatched junction bases numbered 8, after V lost 1 base and J lost 8 bases. Germline V CDR1 and CDR2: LNHDA, SQIVND (reference sequence). CDR3 sequence: CASSIAWTGEDIQYF. For the CDR3, the DNA is TGTGCCAGTAGTATAGCATGGACAGGTGAAGACATTCAGTACTTC.

The gene calls are TRBV5-6 and TRBJ2-1; the match to TRBD1 covers 7 bases. Looked up from germline, CDR1 is SGHDT and CDR2 is YYEEEE. After removal of 4 bases from V and 6 bases from J, the junction contained 4 bases not matched to a gene. The CDR3 has 13 amino acids. The CDR3, as DNA: TGTGCCAGCAGCCCGACAGGGTTCAATGAGCAGTTCTTC. This codes for CASSPTGFNEQFF.

The rearrangement joins TRBV6-2 or TRBV6-3 to TRBJ2-1, with 10 bases identical to TRBD2. After removal of 6 bases from V and 3 bases from J, the junction contained 5 bases not matched to a gene. CDR3 length: 15 residues. Germline values: CDR1 MNHEY, CDR2 SVGEGT. CDR3: CASSLSGGHYNEQFF. In nucleotides, the CDR3 is TGTGCCAGCAGCCTTAGCGGGGGGCACTACAATGAGCAGTTCTTC.

The chain employs TRBV24-1 and TRBJ1-2; D not certain. Germline values: CDR1 KGHDR, CDR2 SFDVKD. The V end was cut by 5 bases, the J end by 0 bases, with 6 bases between. CDR3 length equals 13 residues. Written as DNA, the CDR3 is TGTGCCACCAGTGGGACTCCTAACTATGGCTACACCTTC. Protein: CATSGTPNYGYTF.

The chain has TRBV7-9 and TRBJ2-5; TRBD1 is a possible D gene (6 bases). Germline V gene lookup returns CDR1 SEHNR and CDR2 FQNEAQ (reference sequence). The CDR3 is 15 amino acids. The V end was cut by 5 bases, the J end by 4 bases, with 17 bases between. CDR3 in amino acids: CASSPSRLGAETQYF. In DNA form, the CDR3 reads TGTGCCAGCAGCCCCTCCCGACTGGGGGCAGAGACCCAGTACTTC.

The chain links TRBV7-3 to TRBJ2-7, with D perhaps matching TRBD1 (8 bases). Trimming removed 5 bases at V and 4 bases at J, with 18 bases between. Germline CDR1 and CDR2: SGHTA and FQGTGA. The CDR3 runs 15 residues. The DNA of the CDR3 is TGTGCCAGCAGCCTCGGACAGGGAGGGGAGTACGAGCAGTACTTC. This codes for CASSLGQGGEYEQYF.

The chain combines TRBV27 with TRBJ2-1, with 10 bases matching TRBD1. The CDR3 runs to 15 residues. V shed 4 bases, J shed 7 bases, and the junction held 7 bases outside the gene matches. The V gene's germline CDR1 is MNHEY and CDR2 SMNVEV (reference sequence). CDR3 nucleotides: TGTGCCAGCAGTTCGAGACAGGGGGCGCGGAATGAGCAGTTCTTC. It specifies CASSSRQGARNEQFF.

V and J are TRBV28 and TRBJ1-5, with no clear D. This CDR3 spans 12 amino acids. Germline CDR1 is MDHEN and CDR2 is SYDVKM. V lost 5 bases and J 6 bases, leaving 8 bases between the germline ends. CDR3 coding DNA: TGTGCCAGCAGTGTACAGCTTCAGCCCCAGCATTTT. Translating gives CASSVQLQPQHF.

V is TRBV18 and J is TRBJ2-5, with 9 positions matching TRBD1. V was pared by 2 bases and J by 8 bases, with 3 bases of the junction left unmatched. Germline loops: CDR1 KGHSH, CDR2 LQKENI. CDR3 length: 13 residues. Here the CDR3 DNA reads TGTGCCAGCTCACCAAGGACAGGGGATACCCAGTACTTC. Translation: CASSPRTGDTQYF.

The chain joins TRBV5-5 to TRBJ2-3, with a weak D call TRBD2 (5 bases). Germline assignment: CDR1 SGHKS and CDR2 YYEKEE (reference sequence). V lost 4 bases and J lost 3, with 9 bases in between. This CDR3 spans 13 amino acids. Here the CDR3 reads CASSSEGTDTQYF. CDR3 nucleotide sequence: TGTGCCAGCAGCAGTGAGGGAACAGATACGCAGTATTTT.

The DNA of the CDR3 is TGTGCCAGCTCGGGGGACTACCAAGAGACCCAGTACTTC. This gives the protein CASSGDYQETQYF. The V and J genes are TRBV18 and TRBJ2-5; D may be TRBD2 (6 bases). Germline CDR1 is KGHSH and CDR2 is LQKENI. The CDR3 is 13 residues long. Between the trimmed V and J ends, which lost 6 bases and 0 bases, there was a span of 8 bases.

The gene calls are TRBV27 and TRBJ2-3, with 12 bases lining up with TRBD2. V lost 4 bases to trimming and J lost 10 bases; unmatched junction nucleotides: 9. The CDR3 is made up of 15 amino acids. Germline assignment: CDR1 MNHEY and CDR2 SMNVEV (reference sequence). The chain's CDR3 is CASSSRTSGEQAQYF. The CDR3 DNA reads as TGTGCCAGCAGTTCGCGGACTAGCGGGGAACAAGCGCAGTATTTT.

The chain joins TRBV4-2 to TRBJ1-2; the match to TRBD1 covers 7 bases. The CDR3 spans 16 residues. Trimming removed 1 base from V and 1 base from J; junction bases left unmatched: 6. Germline CDR1 and CDR2: LGHNA and YNFKEQ. CDR3 coding DNA: TGTGCCAGCAGCCAAGCGACCGGGACAGATAACTATGGCTACACCTTC. This gives the protein CASSQATGTDNYGYTF.

The rearrangement uses TRBV25-1 and TRBJ1-6; tentatively, D is TRBD1 (6 bases). The V end lost 8 bases, the J end lost 5 bases, and 10 bases lay between the germline ends. CDR1 is MGHDK, CDR2 SYGVNS, per germline. This CDR3 spans 13 amino acids. CDR3 nucleotides: TGTGCCAGCCGGACAGCGAATAATTCACCCCTCCACTTT. Translated: CASRTANNSPLHF.

CDR3 loop: CASSGTTQGARDTEAFF. The CDR3 region has the DNA TGTGCCAGCAGTGGAACTACCCAGGGGGCGCGGGACACTGAAGCTTTCTTT. V usage is TRBV2 and J usage is TRBJ1-1, with 8 bases fitting TRBD1. The germline V gene encodes CDR1 SNHLY and CDR2 FYNNEI. V shed 4 bases and J 3 bases; nucleotides not matched to a gene: 13. The CDR3 contains 17 residues. The full variable domain, rest sourced from reference TRBV2 and TRBJ1-1, is EPEVTQTPSHQVTQMGQEVILRCVPISNHLYFYWYRQILGQKVEFLVSFYNNEISEKSEIFDDQFSVERPDGSNFTLKIRSTKLEDSAMYFCASSGTTQGARDTEAFFGQGTRLTVV.

This clone was counted once. V and J are TRBV4-1 and TRBJ1-4, with D maybe TRBD1 (6 bases). This CDR3 is built from 14 residues. Trimming took 4 bases from V and 10 from J, leaving 16 bases between them. The germline gives CDR1 MGHRA, CDR2 YSYEKL. This CDR3 reads CASSPSGQGGKLFF. The CDR3 bases are TGCGCCAGCAGCCCATCGGGACAAGGTGGAAAACTGTTTTTT.